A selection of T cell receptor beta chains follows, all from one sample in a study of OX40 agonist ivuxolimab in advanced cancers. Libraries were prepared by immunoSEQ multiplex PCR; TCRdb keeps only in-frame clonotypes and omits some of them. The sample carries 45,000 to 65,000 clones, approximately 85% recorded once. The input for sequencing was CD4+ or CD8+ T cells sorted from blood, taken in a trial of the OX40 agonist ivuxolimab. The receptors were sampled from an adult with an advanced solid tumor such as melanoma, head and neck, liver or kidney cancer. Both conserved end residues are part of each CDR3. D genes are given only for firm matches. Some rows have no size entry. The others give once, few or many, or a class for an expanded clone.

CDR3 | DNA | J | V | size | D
CASSPGTAYGYTF | TGCGCCAGCAGCCCCGGGACGGCTTATGGCTACACCTTC | TRBJ1-2 | TRBV4-1 | - | -
CASSTTGDEQFF | TGTGCCAGCAGTACCACAGGGGACGAGCAGTTCTTC | TRBJ2-1 | TRBV28 | - | TRBD1
CASSYSAGGASEQFF | TGTGCCAGCAGTTATTCGGCGGGAGGTGCGAGTGAGCAGTTCTTC | TRBJ2-1 | TRBV6-5 | - | TRBD2
CASSILGKGVTEAFF | TGTGCCAGTAGTATCCTAGGAAAAGGGGTCACTGAAGCTTTCTTT | TRBJ1-1 | TRBV19 | - | -
CASSLARDRVSPQHF | TGTGCCAGCAGCTTAGCGAGGGACAGGGTTTCGCCCCAGCATTTT | TRBJ1-5 | TRBV7-6 | - | TRBD1
CASSPRSSSTDTQYF | TGCGCCAGCAGCCCCCGATCTTCTAGCACAGATACGCAGTATTTT | TRBJ2-3 | TRBV10-2 | - | -
CASSLAPNYGYTF | TGTGCCAGCAGCTTAGCGCCAAATTATGGCTACACCTTC | TRBJ1-2 | TRBV7-9 | - | -
CASRPLAGDETQYF | TGTGCCAGCAGACCACTAGCGGGGGACGAGACCCAGTACTTC | TRBJ2-5 | TRBV6-5 | - | TRBD2
CASSPDSSYEQYF | TGTGCCAGCAGCCCGGATAGCTCCTACGAGCAGTACTTC | TRBJ2-7 | TRBV7-8 | - | -
CASSIVGDTEAFF | TGTGCCAGTAGTATCGTCGGGGACACTGAAGCTTTCTTT | TRBJ1-1 | TRBV19 | - | -
CASSSIRDRVSEKLFF | TGTGCCAGCAGTAGCATCCGGGACAGGGTTTCGGAAAAACTGTTTTTT | TRBJ1-4 | TRBV28 | - | TRBD1
CASSLAGRGWMNTEAFF | TGTGCCAGCAGCTTAGCCGGAAGGGGGTGGATGAACACTGAAGCTTTCTTT | TRBJ1-1 | TRBV7-9 | - | -
CASSFQETQYF | TGTGCCAGCAGCTTCCAAGAGACCCAGTACTTC | TRBJ2-5 | TRBV7-9 | - | -
CASSSMNGQGAGKLFF | TGTGCCAGCAGCTCGATGAACGGACAGGGGGCGGGAAAACTGTTTTTT | TRBJ1-4 | TRBV7-9 | - | TRBD1
CASSIGEILNSYNEQFF | TGTGCCAGTAGTATAGGAGAAATCCTAAACTCCTACAATGAGCAGTTCTTC | TRBJ2-1 | TRBV19 | - | -
CASSQWMSVGQFF | TGTGCCAGCAGCCAATGGATGAGCGTTGGGCAGTTCTTC | TRBJ2-1 | TRBV14 | once | -
CASSLETGSPLHF | TGTGCCAGCAGCTTAGAGACCGGTTCACCCCTCCACTTT | TRBJ1-6 | TRBV7-9 | - | -
CASSQESLLGEEAFF | TGCGCCAGCAGCCAAGAGTCCCTTCTTGGGGAAGAAGCTTTCTTT | TRBJ1-1 | TRBV4-1 | - | -
CASSHQGPLALYGYTF | TGTGCCAGCAGCCACCAGGGGCCCCTAGCCCTCTATGGCTACACCTTC | TRBJ1-2 | TRBV9 | - | -
CASSFLPRQGADYGYTF | TGTGCCAGCAGTTTCCTCCCTAGGCAGGGGGCGGACTATGGCTACACCTTC | TRBJ1-2 | TRBV27 | - | TRBD1
CASSVGGRDTQYF | TGTGCCAGCAGCGTAGGGGGGAGGGATACGCAGTATTTT | TRBJ2-3 | TRBV9 | - | -
CASRLVGTEAFF | TGTGCCAGCAGGCTTGTAGGCACTGAAGCTTTCTTT | TRBJ1-1 | TRBV7-8 | - | -
CASSLYGNSNQPQHF | TGTGCCAGCAGCTTATACGGTAATAGCAATCAGCCCCAGCATTTT | TRBJ1-5 | TRBV7-9 | - | -